What follows are 14 T cell receptor beta chains derived from one specimen sequenced in a study of molecular identifiers for immune sequencing clone quantification. MiXCR, run by TCRdb on the PCR reads, gives a single entry per CDR3 protein. The sample consists of about 68,000 distinct CDR3 sequences, approximately 18% of them appearing once. The sequenced sample consisted of naive CD8+ T cells from blood, with Jurkat cell RNA spiked in. Subset in this sample: FACS-sorted CD8+CD4-CCR7+CD45RA+ naive T cells. All receptors derive from a human donor in good health. Some libraries in this study had Jurkat cell RNA spiked in.

Concerning this clonotype itself: A much larger clone sits a single nucleotide away, making a read error possible. The rearrangement links TRBV20-1 to TRBJ2-1; a weak D match, TRBD2 (5 bases). CDR3 size: 15 residues. Germline CDR1 DFQATT, CDR2 SNEGSKA (reference sequence). V lost 5 bases to trimming and J lost 9 bases, with 23 bases between them. The CDR3 DNA reads TGCAGTGCTGGAGGTTTGTTTGAAGGCACCGGTGAGCAGTTCTTC. It translates to CSAGGLFEGTGEQFF.

As concerns this clonotype: At one of its ends the junction is not consistent with the germline gene, which may arise from a read error. The chain links TRBV24-1 to TRBJ2-1; D unclear. Per germline, CDR1 KGHDR and CDR2 SFDVKD. This CDR3 spans 18 amino acids. The CDR3 region is CATSVPHVDLMNVNELFF. In DNA form, the CDR3 reads TGTGCCACCAGTGTCCCCCACGTGGACCTTATGAACGTCAATGAGCTGTTCTTC.

This clonotype was counted once. A read error is possible here, since a much larger clone lies one base away. Written as DNA, the CDR3 is TGCAGTGCTGGGGAAGCCTACAATGAGCAGTTCTTC. Residues: CSAGEAYNEQFF. This rearrangement joins TRBV20-1 to TRBJ2-1; D is unresolved. Germline loops: CDR1 DFQATT, CDR2 SNEGSKA (reference sequence). The V gene lost 5 bases and the J gene lost 2 bases, with 7 bases spanning the gap. The CDR3 loop spans 12 amino acids.

At least ten counts were recorded for this clonotype. This chain links TRBV12-3 or TRBV12-4 with TRBJ2-1, with 14 bases matching TRBD2. With V trimmed by 5 bases and J by 4 bases, 7 bases remained unmatched. The CDR3 extends over 17 amino acids. CDR3 loop: CASSPRTSGRSYNEQFF. CDR3 sequence (DNA): TGTGCCAGCAGTCCCCGGACTAGCGGGAGGAGTTACAATGAGCAGTTCTTC.

Many counts were recorded for this clonotype. The chain uses TRBV14 and TRBJ2-7; unclear D gene. V was shortened by 1 base and J by 3 bases, with 10 bases between the two germline ends. Germline V gene data show CDR1 as SGHDN and CDR2 as FVKESK. CDR3 length: 14 amino acids. The CDR3 region has the DNA TGTGCCAGCAGCCAAGTATCCCACGGCTACGAGCAGTACTTC. Translated: CASSQVSHGYEQYF.

Details on this clonotype: Since a much larger clone is just one base distant, this may be a read error. The V and J genes are TRBV4-3 and TRBJ2-5; 9 nucleotides agree with TRBD1. The V and J ends lost 3 bases and 3 bases, in that order; junction bases with no gene match: 11. This CDR3 is built from 17 residues. CDR1 and CDR2 (germline): LGHNA, YSLEER. In DNA, the CDR3 is TGCGCCAGCAGCCAGACGGCGGGGACAGGGTGGGAAGAGACCCAGTACTTC. Protein: CASSQTAGTGWEETQYF.

In its sample, this clonotype was seen a few times. The chain employs TRBV24-1 and TRBJ2-5; D is undetermined. The ends were cut back, 3 bases at V and 1 base at J, with 5 bases in the middle. The CDR3 consists of 13 residues. In germline, CDR1 is KGHDR, CDR2 SFDVKD. CDR3 protein: CATSDGVQETQYF. In DNA, the CDR3 is TGTGCCACCAGTGATGGGGTCCAAGAGACCCAGTACTTC.

This clonotype has a count of ten or more. The V call is TRBV20-1, the J call TRBJ2-1; 8 positions agree with TRBD2. The length of the CDR3 is 13 residues. CDR1 DFQATT and CDR2 SNEGSKA come from the germline V gene (reference sequence). V dropped 7 bases and J dropped 6; count of bases not matched to a gene: 8. This CDR3 reads CSVPAGVGNEQFF. CDR3 bases: TGCAGTGTTCCAGCGGGAGTGGGCAATGAGCAGTTCTTC.

This clonotype was detected ten times or more. The chain joins TRBV24-1 to TRBJ1-2, with a possible D match to TRBD1 (6 bases). Germline V gene data show CDR1 as KGHDR and CDR2 as SFDVKD. Trimming shortened V by 5 bases and J by 1 base, and 10 bases separated the two germline ends. The CDR3 is 14 amino acids. CDR3 in DNA: TGTGCCACCAGTGGGACAGAGTATAACTATGGCTACACCTTC. It specifies CATSGTEYNYGYTF.

This clonotype was recorded many times. The rearrangement joins TRBV6-6 to TRBJ2-7; TRBD2 matches 11 bases. The junction had 5 bases not matched to a gene; V was cut back by 6 bases and J by 4 bases. Germline assignment: CDR1 MNHNY and CDR2 SVGAGI (reference sequence). The CDR3 covers 14 residues. Here the CDR3 reads CASRLIAGGYEQYF. CDR3 in DNA: TGTGCCAGCAGGCTGATAGCGGGAGGGTACGAGCAGTACTTC.

This clonotype came up many times. The gene calls are TRBV4-1 and TRBJ2-1; D not certain. Trimming took off 0 bases at V and 9 bases at J, with 15 bases between the two ends. CDR1 MGHRA and CDR2 YSYEKL come from the germline V gene. CDR3 length equals 15 residues. CDR3 in DNA: TGCGCCAGCAGCCAAGATAAAGGGATCGTTGGTGAGCAGTTCTTC. Protein sequence: CASSQDKGIVGEQFF.

This clonotype was observed many times. One junction end disagrees with the germline gene, perhaps due to a read error. J is TRBJ2-5 and V is TRBV27, with D unresolved. The V gene's germline CDR1 is MNHEY and CDR2 SMNVEV (reference sequence). There are 16 residues in the CDR3. The CDR3 DNA reads as TGTGCCAGCAGTTTACGCCTCGCAAGGTACCAAGATACCCAGTACTTC. This sequence encodes CASSLRLARYQDTQYF.

This clonotype has ten or more counts. The chain recombines TRBV6-6 with TRBJ2-7; 7 positions agree with TRBD1. The germline CDR1 and CDR2 sequences are MNHNY and SVGAGI (reference sequence). The trim removed 3 bases at V and 5 bases at J, leaving 13 bases unmatched. This CDR3 is built from 16 residues. The CDR3: CASSYWRQGKGDEQYF. The CDR3 DNA follows: TGTGCCAGCAGTTATTGGCGACAGGGAAAGGGAGACGAGCAGTACTTC.

A word on this clonotype: Just one base apart from a much larger clone, this may be a read error. The chain is built from TRBV30 and TRBJ1-3, with D unclear. Germline CDR1 reads GTSNPN; CDR2 reads SVGIG (reference sequence). This CDR3 has 15 residues. CDR3 nucleotide sequence: TGTGCCTGGACCTTCGGGGAGCCGTCTGGAGACACCATATATTTT. It specifies CAWTFGEPSGDTIYF.